One sample yielded the 21 T cell receptor beta chains listed below, sequenced in a study of early T cells in non-severe SARS-CoV-2 infection. TCRdb analysed the 5' RACE reads with MiXCR anew, one entry per CDR3 protein. The sample yields fewer than 85,000 distinct CDR3 sequences, around 13% seen once. Sample: whole blood. The receptors here all came from an adult who was a healthcare worker with PCR-confirmed SARS-CoV-2 infection or an uninfected control (not recorded which).

The genes are TRBV5-1 and TRBJ1-1; perhaps TRBD1 as D (5 bases). CDR3 size: 11 residues. CDR1 is SGHRS, CDR2 YFSETQ, per germline. With 3 bases removed from V and 7 bases from J, the gap between germline ends came to 7 bases. The CDR3 loop is CASSSGDEAFF. Written as DNA, the CDR3 is TGCGCCAGCAGCTCGGGGGATGAAGCTTTCTTT.

This clonotype was counted ten times or more. In DNA, the CDR3 is TGCGCCAGCAGCGCACTAGCGGGAGCCGGGGGACCACCAGAGACCCAGTACTTC. It yields the protein CASSALAGAGGPPETQYF. The chain couples TRBV5-1 to TRBJ2-5; TRBD2 aligns across 11 bases. Per germline, CDR1 SGHRS and CDR2 YFSETQ. This CDR3 has 18 amino acids. The junction had 15 bases not matched to a gene; V was cut back by 4 bases and J by 4 bases.

The chain carries TRBV11-2 and TRBJ1-4, with 8 bases matching TRBD1. The germline gives CDR1 SGHAT, CDR2 FQNNGV. The CDR3 loop spans 15 amino acids. V was pared by 5 bases and J by 7 bases, with 9 bases of the junction left unmatched. In nucleotides, the CDR3 is TGTGCCAGCAGCCCCCTAAGAGGACAGGGTGAAAAACTGTTTTTT. It codes for CASSPLRGQGEKLFF. The variable domain in full, with the rest retrieved from reference TRBV11-2 and TRBJ1-4, is EAGVAQSPRYKIIEKRQSVAFWCNPISGHATLYWYQQILGQGPKLLIQFQNNGVVDDSQLPKDRFSAERLKGVDSTLKIQPAKLEDSAVYLCASSPLRGQGEKLFFGSGTQLSVL.

CDR3 loop: CASSPGTGHQPQHF. In nucleotides, the CDR3 is TGTGCCAGCAGTCCCGGGACAGGGCACCAGCCCCAGCATTTT. J is TRBJ1-5 and V is TRBV28, with 9 bases aligning to TRBD1. Germline CDR1 and CDR2: MDHEN and SYDVKM. V dropped 5 bases and J dropped 7; count of bases not matched to a gene: 6. This CDR3 region has 14 residues. The full variable domain, with the rest looked up from reference TRBV28 and TRBJ1-5, is DVKVTQSSRYLVKRTGEKVFLECVQDMDHENMFWYRQDPGLGLRLIYFSYDVKMKEKGDIPEGYSVSREKKERFSLILESASTNQTSMYLCASSPGTGHQPQHFGDGTRLSIL.

This clonotype has ten or more counts. The J gene is TRBJ2-7, the V gene TRBV27; D might be TRBD2 (7 bases). Germline values: CDR1 MNHEY, CDR2 SMNVEV (reference sequence). V was clipped by 7 bases and J by 4 bases, with 17 bases between them. The CDR3 loop spans 14 amino acids. CDR3 nucleotides: TGTGCCAGCAAAATCACACAGGGAGGGTACGAGCAGTACTTC. Translation gives CASKITQGGYEQYF.

This clonotype was recorded at least ten times. The chain couples TRBV12-3 or TRBV12-4 to TRBJ2-1; D not certain. The CDR3 contains 11 residues. The V and J ends lost 1 base and 5 bases respectively, with 0 bases between them. In nucleotides, the CDR3 is TGTGCCAGCAGTTTAGACAATGAGCAGTTCTTC. This codes for CASSLDNEQFF.

This clonotype was observed at least ten times. The rearrangement uses TRBV5-5 and TRBJ2-1, with unresolved D. The CDR3 runs to 15 residues. The germline CDR1 and CDR2 sequences are SGHKS and YYEKEE (reference sequence). Trimming took off 0 bases at V and 1 base at J, with 8 bases between the two ends. CDR3: CASSLEASSYNEQFF. CDR3 nucleotides: TGTGCCAGCAGCTTGGAGGCTAGTTCCTACAATGAGCAGTTCTTC.

This clonotype was observed many times. The J gene is TRBJ2-1, the V gene TRBV24-1; D is uncertain. Germline V gene sequence: CDR1 KGHDR, CDR2 SFDVKD. V gave up 4 bases and J gave up 2 bases, with 2 bases separating them. CDR3 size: 12 residues. For the CDR3, the DNA is TGTGCCACCAGTGACCCCTACAATGAGCAGTTCTTC. Translating gives CATSDPYNEQFF.

This chain connects TRBV12-3 or TRBV12-4 to TRBJ2-2; TRBD2 matches at 8 bases. This CDR3 spans 15 amino acids. The J segment lost 2 bases and the V segment lost 5 bases, leaving 4 bases of the junction unmatched. The CDR3: CASSRTSSNTGELFF. In DNA, the CDR3 is TGTGCCAGCAGTCGGACTAGCTCTAACACCGGGGAGCTGTTTTTT.

This clonotype was seen repeatedly, ten times or more. This chain links TRBV6-2 or TRBV6-3 with TRBJ2-4; D is perhaps TRBD1 or TRBD2 (6 bases each). V was clipped by 3 bases and J by 0 bases, with 18 bases between them. The CDR3 extends over 18 amino acids. CDR1 MNHEY and CDR2 SVGEGT come from the germline V gene. Here the CDR3 DNA reads TGTGCCAGCAGTTATAGACAGGAGGGACACTTAGCCAAAAACATTCAGTACTTC. It is translated as CASSYRQEGHLAKNIQYF.

As to this clonotype: This may stem from a read error, because a much larger clone lies one nucleotide away. The chain links TRBV28 to TRBJ1-3; D is unresolved. The CDR3 consists of 14 residues. Germline CDR1 reads MDHEN; CDR2 reads SYDVKM. CDR3 loop: CASSFMGSGNTTYF. DNA of the CDR3: TGTGCCAGCAGTTTTATGGGCTCTGGAAACACCACATATTTT.

V usage is TRBV9 and J usage is TRBJ2-5, with 14 bases that match TRBD2. The J segment lost 2 bases and the V segment lost 0 bases, leaving 3 bases of the junction unmatched. The CDR3 runs to 17 residues. The germline CDR1 and CDR2 sequences are SGDLS and YYNGEE. CDR3 in DNA: TGTGCCAGCAGCGTAGGTGGACTAGCGGGAGGACAAGAGACCCAGTACTTC. It translates to CASSVGGLAGGQETQYF.

This clonotype occurred many times. The J gene is TRBJ2-2, the V gene TRBV29-1; TRBD1 agrees at 7 bases. Germline V CDR1 and CDR2: SQVTM, ANQGSEA. The V gene end was trimmed by 8 bases and the J gene end by 1 base; junction bases not matched to a gene: 4. The length of the CDR3 is 13 residues. The DNA for the CDR3 is TGCAGCCACCGGGACAGGAACACCGGGGAGCTGTTTTTT. Protein: CSHRDRNTGELFF.

The chain joins TRBV10-3 to TRBJ2-1; 8 bases line up with TRBD1. Unmatched junction bases numbered 2, after V lost 2 bases and J lost 8 bases. CDR3 size: 13 residues. Germline V CDR1 and CDR2: ENHRY, SYGVKD. CDR3 nucleotide sequence: TGTGCCATCAGTGAGGGGACAGGCGATGAGCAGTTCTTC. It translates to CAISEGTGDEQFF.

Remarks on this clonotype: A far larger clone is one nucleotide away, so this likely arose from a read error. This rearrangement joins TRBV28 to TRBJ1-1; D uncertain. Trimming took 7 bases from V and 3 from J, leaving 6 bases between them. The CDR3 consists of 11 residues. Looked up from germline, CDR1 is MDHEN and CDR2 is SYDVKM. The CDR3 DNA follows: TGTGCCAGCACCCGGTACACTGAAGCTTTCTTT. This codes for CASTRYTEAFF. The whole variable domain, filled in from reference TRBV28 and TRBJ1-1, reads DVKVTQSSRYLVKRTGEKVFLECVQDMDHENMFWYRQDPGLGLRLIYFSYDVKMKEKGDIPEGYSVSREKKERFSLILESASTNQTSMYLCASTRYTEAFFGQGTRLTVV.

This clonotype has ten or more counts. The J gene is TRBJ2-2, the V gene TRBV2; maybe TRBD2 (6 bases). This CDR3 has 14 amino acids. The V gene lost 6 bases and the J gene lost 7 bases, with 15 bases spanning the gap. Germline V lookup: CDR1 SNHLY, CDR2 FYNNEI. The CDR3 reads CASSHGLPGGELFF. For the CDR3, the DNA is TGTGCCAGCAGCCACGGACTACCCGGCGGGGAGCTGTTTTTT.

This clonotype was detected only a few times. This chain uses TRBV27 with TRBJ2-1, with unresolved D. CDR1 is MNHEY, CDR2 SMNVEV, per germline (reference sequence). The CDR3 sequence is 13 residues long. Trimming took 6 bases from V and 6 from J, leaving 12 bases between them. CDR3 region: CASSQRRFNEQFF. In DNA, the CDR3 is TGTGCCAGCAGCCAGAGGCGCTTCAATGAGCAGTTCTTC.

This clonotype was detected ten times or more. This rearrangement joins TRBV28 to TRBJ2-5, with 7 bases aligning to TRBD2. J was trimmed by 7 bases and V by 7 bases; bases with no gene match: 9. The CDR3 sequence is 13 residues long. Per germline, CDR1 MDHEN and CDR2 SYDVKM. The CDR3 loop reads CASTGLPGGTQYF. CDR3 DNA sequence: TGTGCCAGCACCGGCCTCCCGGGGGGGACCCAGTACTTC.

As DNA, the CDR3 is TGTGCCAGCAGTTTTCTCACAGGGGGCTATGGCTACACCTTC. Its translation is CASSFLTGGYGYTF. The V gene is TRBV12-3 or TRBV12-4, the J gene TRBJ1-2; 8 bases line up with TRBD1. The CDR3 is 14 residues long. V lost 3 bases and J lost 4; bases outside the gene matches: 4.

For the CDR3, the DNA is TGCGCCAGCAGCCAAGAAACCGGGATCGGAGCTTTCTTT. Translation gives CASSQETGIGAFF. V usage is TRBV4-3 and J usage is TRBJ1-1; D is ambiguous. V lost 0 bases and J lost 10, with 12 bases in between. This CDR3 region has 13 residues. From germline, CDR1 is LGHNA and CDR2 YSLEER.

This clonotype has more than one count but fewer than ten. The chain couples TRBV28 to TRBJ2-1; D is uncertain. V was clipped by 4 bases and J by 8 bases, with 9 bases between them. Germline V gene sequence: CDR1 MDHEN, CDR2 SYDVKM. The CDR3 consists of 12 residues. CDR3 in DNA: TGTGCCAGCAGTTCTAGTGGCTATGAGCAGTTCTTC. It translates to CASSSSGYEQFF.